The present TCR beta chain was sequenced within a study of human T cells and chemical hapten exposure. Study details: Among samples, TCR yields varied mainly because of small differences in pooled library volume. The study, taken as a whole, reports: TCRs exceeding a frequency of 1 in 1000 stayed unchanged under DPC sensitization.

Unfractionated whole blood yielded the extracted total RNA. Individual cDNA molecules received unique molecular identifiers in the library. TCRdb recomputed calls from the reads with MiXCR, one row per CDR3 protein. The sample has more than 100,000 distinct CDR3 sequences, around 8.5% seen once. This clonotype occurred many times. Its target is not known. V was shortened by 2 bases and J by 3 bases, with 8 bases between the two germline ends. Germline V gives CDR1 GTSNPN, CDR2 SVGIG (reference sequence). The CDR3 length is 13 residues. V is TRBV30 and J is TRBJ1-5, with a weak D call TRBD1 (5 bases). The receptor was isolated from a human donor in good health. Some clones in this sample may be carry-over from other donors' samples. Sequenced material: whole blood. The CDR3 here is CAWSMGDNQPQHF. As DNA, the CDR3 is TGTGCCTGGAGTATGGGGGACAATCAGCCCCAGCATTTT.